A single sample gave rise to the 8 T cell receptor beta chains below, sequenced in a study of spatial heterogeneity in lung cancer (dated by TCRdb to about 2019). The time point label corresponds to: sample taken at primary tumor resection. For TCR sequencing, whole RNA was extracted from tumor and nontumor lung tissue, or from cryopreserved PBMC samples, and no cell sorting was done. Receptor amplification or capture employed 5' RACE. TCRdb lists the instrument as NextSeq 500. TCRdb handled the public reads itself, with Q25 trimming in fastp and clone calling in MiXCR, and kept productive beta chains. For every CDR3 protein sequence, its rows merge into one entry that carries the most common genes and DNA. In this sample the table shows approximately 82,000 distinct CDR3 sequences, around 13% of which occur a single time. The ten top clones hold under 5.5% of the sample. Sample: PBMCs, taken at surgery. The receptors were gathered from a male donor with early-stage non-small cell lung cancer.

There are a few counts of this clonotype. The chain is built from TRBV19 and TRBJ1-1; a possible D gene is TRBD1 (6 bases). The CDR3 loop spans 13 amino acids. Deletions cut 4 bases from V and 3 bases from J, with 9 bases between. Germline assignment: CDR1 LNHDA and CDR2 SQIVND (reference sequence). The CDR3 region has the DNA TGTGCCAGTAGTAAAGGACAGTACACTGAAGCTTTCTTT. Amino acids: CASSKGQYTEAFF.

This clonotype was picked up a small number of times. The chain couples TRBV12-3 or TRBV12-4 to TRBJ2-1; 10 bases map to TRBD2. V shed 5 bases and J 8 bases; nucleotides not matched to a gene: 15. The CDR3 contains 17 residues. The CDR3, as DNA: TGTGCCAGCAGTCAAGGGGGCGGTCTAGCGGGAGAAGATGAGCAGTTCTTC. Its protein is CASSQGGGLAGEDEQFF.

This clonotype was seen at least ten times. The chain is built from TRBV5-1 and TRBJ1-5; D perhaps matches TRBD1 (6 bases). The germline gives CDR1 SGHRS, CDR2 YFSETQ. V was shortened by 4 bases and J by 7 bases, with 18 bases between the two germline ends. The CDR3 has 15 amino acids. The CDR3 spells CASSTGGTQGQPQHF. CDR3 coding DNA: TGCGCCAGCAGCACGGGGGGCACCCAAGGGCAGCCCCAGCATTTT. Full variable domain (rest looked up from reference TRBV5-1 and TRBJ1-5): KAGVTQTPRYLIKTRGQQVTLSCSPISGHRSVSWYQQTPGQGLQFLFEYFSETQRNKGNFPGRFSGRQFSNSRSEMNVSTLELGDSALYLCASSTGGTQGQPQHFGDGTRLSIL.

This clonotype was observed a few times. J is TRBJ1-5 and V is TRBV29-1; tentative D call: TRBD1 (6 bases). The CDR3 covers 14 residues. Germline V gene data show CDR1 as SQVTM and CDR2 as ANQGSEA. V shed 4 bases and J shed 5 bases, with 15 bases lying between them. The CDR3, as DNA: TGCAGCGTTGGGACCACAGGGAGGGATCAGCCCCAGCATTTT. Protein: CSVGTTGRDQPQHF.

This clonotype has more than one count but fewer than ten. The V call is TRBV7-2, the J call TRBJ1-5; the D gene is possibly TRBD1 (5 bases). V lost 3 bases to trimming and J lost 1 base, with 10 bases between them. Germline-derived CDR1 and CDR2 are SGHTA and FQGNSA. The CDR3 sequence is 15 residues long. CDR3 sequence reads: CASSFEHRSNQPQHF. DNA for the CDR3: TGTGCCAGCAGCTTTGAACACAGGAGCAATCAGCCCCAGCATTTT.

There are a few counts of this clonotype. The CDR3 DNA follows: TGTGCCAGCAGTGTAGGCAGGGGGCAAGAAAAACTGTTTTTT. Protein sequence: CASSVGRGQEKLFF. V usage is TRBV6-1 and J usage is TRBJ1-4, with 8 bases aligning to TRBD1. Germline V CDR1 and CDR2: MNHNS, SASEGT. V trimming: 4 bases; J trimming: 8 bases; junction bases outside the gene matches: 6. The CDR3 length is 14 residues.

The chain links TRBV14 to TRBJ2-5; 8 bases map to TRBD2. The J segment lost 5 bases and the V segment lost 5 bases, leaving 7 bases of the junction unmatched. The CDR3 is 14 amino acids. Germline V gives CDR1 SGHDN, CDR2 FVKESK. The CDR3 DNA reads TGTGCCAGCAGCAAAGCGGGAGTTCGGGAGACCCAGTACTTC. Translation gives CASSKAGVRETQYF.

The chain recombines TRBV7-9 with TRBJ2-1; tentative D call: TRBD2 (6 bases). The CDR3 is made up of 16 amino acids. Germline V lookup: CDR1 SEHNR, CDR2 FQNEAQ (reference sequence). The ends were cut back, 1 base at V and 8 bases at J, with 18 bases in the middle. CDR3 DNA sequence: TGTGCCAGCAGCTTAGGAACGTCCGGGAGATGGGATGAGCAGTTCTTC. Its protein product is CASSLGTSGRWDEQFF.